This T cell receptor beta chain was captured in a study of shared clonotypes between healthy human individuals. Study-level information: Every donor yielded three CD4 naive, three CD4 memory, two CD8 naive and one CD8 memory plate. Regarding the study as a whole: The donor pool, a small one, limited the genetic and exposure-history diversity represented. Clonotype sharing among donors likely depends on sequencing depth. Memory subsets generally showed lower estimated richness than naive subsets.

This clone was detected a few times. As yet, its antigen is unknown. Other DNA sequences in this specimen translate into the identical CDR3. This CDR3 region has 14 residues. V was trimmed by 6 bases and J by 1 base, leaving 12 bases between them. Germline V gene sequence: CDR1 KGHSH, CDR2 LQKENI. This table comes from immunoSEQ multiplex PCR, and its TCRdb copy is limited to in-frame clones, with some not included. The repertoire has about 1.1 million clones, roughly 74% of them found once; the top ten carry roughly 0.57%. The chain employs TRBV18 and TRBJ1-1; D ambiguous. Sequencing was performed on memory CD4+ T cells from PBMCs. This sample's subset: CD45RA-negative fraction. The sequence came from a man younger than 30 in good health. Some clones in this sample may be carry-over from other donors' samples. The chain's CDR3 is CASSPLDGNTEAFF. CDR3 nucleotides: TGTGCCAGCTCTCCCCTGGACGGGAACACTGAAGCTTTCTTT.